Listed here is a single TCR beta chain. Its antigen remains unknown. The data were obtained in a study of Graves' ophthalmopathy and Graves' hyperthyroidism. Germline V lookup: CDR1 DFQATT, CDR2 SNEGSKA (reference sequence). V lost 3 bases and J 7 bases, leaving 9 bases between the germline ends. The CDR3 extends over 12 amino acids. General study findings and limits: In blood appeared most of the expanded thyroid clonotypes whose frequency exceeded 0.001. Separation of ophthalmopathy from stable hyperthyroidism was achieved by a 13-signature model, at approximately 90% sensitivity and 81.08% specificity.

Amplification of TCR beta CDR3 regions used RNA transcripts. A first-round RT-PCR used HTBI primers, followed by a second-round multiplex PCR. TCRdb recomputed calls from the multiplex PCR reads with MiXCR, one row per CDR3 protein. The repertoire consists of hundreds of thousands of distinct CDR3 sequences, with just over 40% occurring once and the leading ten covering more than 2.5%. Researchers turned away patients with other autoimmune diseases, uncontrolled infections, pregnancy or lactation. Thyroid ultrasound, orbital computed tomography, TRAb, serum thyroxine and clinical symptoms formed the basis of diagnosis.

The chain combines TRBV20-1 with TRBJ2-2, with D hard to call. The material sequenced was peripheral blood. The clonotype originates from an adult man with Graves' ophthalmopathy. CDR3 sequence: CSASPTRGELFF. The CDR3 nucleotides are TGCAGTGCTAGTCCGACCCGCGGGGAGCTGTTTTTT.